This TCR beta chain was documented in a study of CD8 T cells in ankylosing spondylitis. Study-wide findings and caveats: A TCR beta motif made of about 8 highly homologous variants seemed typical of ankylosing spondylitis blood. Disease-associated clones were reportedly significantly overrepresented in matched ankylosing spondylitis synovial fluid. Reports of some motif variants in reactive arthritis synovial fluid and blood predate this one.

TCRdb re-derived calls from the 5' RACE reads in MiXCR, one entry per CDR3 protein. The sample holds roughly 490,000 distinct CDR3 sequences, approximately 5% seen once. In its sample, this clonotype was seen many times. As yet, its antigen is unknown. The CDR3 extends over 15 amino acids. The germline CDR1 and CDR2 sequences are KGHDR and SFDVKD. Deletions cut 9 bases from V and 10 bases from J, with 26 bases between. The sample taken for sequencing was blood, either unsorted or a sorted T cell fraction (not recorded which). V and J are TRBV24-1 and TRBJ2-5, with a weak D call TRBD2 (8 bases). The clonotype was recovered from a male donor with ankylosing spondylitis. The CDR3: CATSDSREGQGVQYF. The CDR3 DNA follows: TGTGCCACCTCTGACAGCCGGGAGGGCCAGGGGGTCCAGTACTTC.